The 3 T cell receptor beta chains reported below all come from one sample, sequenced in a study of beta chain features in type 1 diabetes. Every bit of the isolated RNA underwent reverse transcription, so sequencing read expressed TCRB transcripts. The protocol was immunoSEQ multiplex PCR, while the TCRdb copy is restricted to in-frame clones and leaves out a portion. Found here are about 900,000 clones, about 17% of them singletons; the top ten hold 0.02% to 0.03%. The sequencing input was naive CD4+ T cells from blood. The receptors were gathered from a woman aged 18-29 years in good health.

The chain recombines TRBV14 with TRBJ2-5, with TRBD2 matching over 8 bases. The J segment lost 11 bases and the V segment lost 8 bases, leaving 7 bases of the junction unmatched. The CDR3 contains 11 residues. Germline loops: CDR1 SGHDN, CDR2 FVKESK. The CDR3 DNA sequence: TGTGCCAGCGGGCTAGCGGGTGAGCAGTACTTC. Translating it yields CASGLAGEQYF. The whole variable domain, filled in from reference TRBV14 and TRBJ2-5, reads EAGVTQFPSHSVIEKGQTVTLRCDPISGHDNLYWYRRVMGKEIKFLLHFVKESKQDESGMPNNRFLAERTGGTYSTLKVQPAELEDSGVYFCASGLAGEQYFGPGTRLLVL.

The table lists this clone with a few counts. This chain joins TRBV7-8 and TRBJ2-1, with D maybe TRBD2 (5 bases). The germline V gene encodes CDR1 SGHVS and CDR2 FQNEAQ. This CDR3 is 15 amino acids long. Trimming cost V 5 bases and J 4 bases, with 15 bases left between them. For the CDR3, the DNA is TGTGCCAGCAGCCCGGACGTAGGGAGTTACAATGAGCAGTTCTTC. As protein: CASSPDVGSYNEQFF.

The sample holds a few counts of this clone. The gene calls are TRBV14 and TRBJ1-4; the match to TRBD1 covers 9 bases. The germline CDR1 and CDR2 sequences are SGHDN and FVKESK. This CDR3 comprises 17 residues. V dropped 2 bases and J dropped 7; count of bases not matched to a gene: 11. This CDR3 is CASSQSVNRDRVEKLFF. The DNA for the CDR3 is TGTGCCAGCAGCCAAAGCGTGAACCGGGACAGGGTTGAAAAACTGTTTTTT.